The rows below give T cell receptor beta chains drawn from one sample of a study of cytomegalovirus exposure and HLA in healthy donors. Assay used: immunoSEQ multiplex PCR; TCRdb lists only in-frame clones, some missing. This table holds 100,000 to 150,000 clones, 8.5% to 9% found once. Specimen: PBMCs. The receptor source for this set is a woman aged 40 to 49 in good health and CMV-seropositive. The CDR3 runs from the conserved cysteine through the conserved F or W. The D gene is left open where the match is weak. The size field is filled for only some rows; it gives once, few, many or a size class.

d_gene	v_gene	abundance	j_gene	CDR3nt	CDR3aa
TRBD1	TRBV19	NA	TRBJ2-1	TGTGCCAGTAGTATAGACCCGGACAGGGTCAATGAGCAGTTCTTC	CASSIDPDRVNEQFF
TRBD2	TRBV2	few	TRBJ2-7	TGTGCCAGCAGTGTAAGGGAGACTAGCGGGGGAATGGCGCACTTC	CASSVRETSGGMAHF
NA	TRBV5-4	NA	TRBJ2-1	TGTGCCAGCACCTGGGGGGGGGCAGATGAGCAGTTCTTC	CASTWGGADEQFF
TRBD1	TRBV7-6	NA	TRBJ1-4	TGTGCCAGCAGCTTGGACAGGGGGAATGAAAAACTGTTTTTT	CASSLDRGNEKLFF
NA	TRBV9	NA	TRBJ1-2	TGTGCCAGCAGCGTAGGGCAGGGATTCTATGGCTACACCTTC	CASSVGQGFYGYTF
NA	TRBV28	NA	TRBJ2-7	TGTGCCAGCAGTTTATATGGCAGAACCTACGAGCAGTACTTC	CASSLYGRTYEQYF
TRBD2	TRBV29-1	NA	TRBJ2-7	TGCAGCGTCAGCGGGAGTTCCTACGAGCAGTACTTC	CSVSGSSYEQYF
TRBD2	TRBV5-1	few	TRBJ2-7	TGCGCCAGCAGCTTCAGCAGACTAGCGGGGACCTACGAGCAGTACTTC	CASSFSRLAGTYEQYF
TRBD1	TRBV10-3	few	TRBJ2-1	TGTGCCATCAGTCCCGGGGCCCAGGGGGATGAGCAGTTCTTC	CAISPGAQGDEQFF
TRBD1	TRBV18	NA	TRBJ1-2	TGTGCCAGCACCGAACAGGGGCAGCTTTACTATGGCTACACCTTC	CASTEQGQLYYGYTF